This passage covers 27 T cell receptor beta chains from one sample sequenced in a study of cytomegalovirus exposure and HLA in healthy donors. PCR used 60 Vbeta primers and 13 Jbeta primers. Profiling relied on immunoSEQ multiplex PCR, and the TCRdb table lists in-frame clones only, not all of them. The table shows some 190,000 clones, with 78% occurring only once. Sequencing was done on a sample of PBMCs. These receptors all come from a woman in her 30s in good health and CMV-seropositive.

V is TRBV29-1 and J is TRBJ2-7; 11 positions match TRBD2. This CDR3 has 16 residues. Germline V CDR1 and CDR2: SQVTM, ANQGSEA. V lost 4 bases to trimming and J lost 1 base; unmatched junction nucleotides: 9. CDR3 bases: TGCAGCGTTGGGAGTACTAGCGGGAGTGGGTCCTACGAGCAGTACTTC. It yields the protein CSVGSTSGSGSYEQYF.

The V call is TRBV7-9, the J call TRBJ2-1, with 7 positions matching TRBD1. This CDR3 is built from 14 residues. CDR1 and CDR2 from the germline V gene are SEHNR and FQNEAQ (reference sequence). V gave up 5 bases and J gave up 5 bases; unmatched junction bases: 6. CDR3 DNA sequence: TGTGCCAGCAGCCCTGGGACAGAAGACAATGAGCAGTTCTTC. The encoded protein is CASSPGTEDNEQFF.

The chain has TRBV6-5 and TRBJ2-1; 9 bases match TRBD1. The germline CDR1 and CDR2 sequences are MNHEY and SVGAGI. V shed 5 bases and J 10 bases; nucleotides not matched to a gene: 3. The CDR3 has 12 residues. DNA for the CDR3: TGTGCCAGCAGTCGTACAGGGGGCGAGCAGTTCTTC. Residues: CASSRTGGEQFF.

The chain employs TRBV5-1 and TRBJ2-6; D is possibly TRBD2 (5 bases). CDR1 SGHRS and CDR2 YFSETQ come from the germline V gene. This CDR3 has 15 amino acids. Trimming left V 2 bases short and J 4 bases short, with 10 bases between. CDR3 in DNA: TGCGCCAGCAGCTTCGGGGTGTCCGGGGCCAACGTCCTGACTTTC. It specifies CASSFGVSGANVLTF.

V and J are TRBV29-1 and TRBJ2-7, with TRBD2 matching over 13 bases. After removal of 1 base from V and 0 bases from J, the junction contained 0 bases not matched to a gene. CDR1 and CDR2 (germline): SQVTM, ANQGSEA. The CDR3 sequence is 15 residues long. The CDR3 loop is CSVEGTSGSSYEQYF. CDR3 DNA: TGCAGCGTTGAAGGGACTAGCGGGAGCTCCTACGAGCAGTACTTC.

This chain joins TRBV7-9 and TRBJ1-1; D not certain. V was shortened by 3 bases and J by 0 bases, with 5 bases between the two germline ends. Germline V gene data show CDR1 as SEHNR and CDR2 as FQNEAQ (reference sequence). The CDR3 has 13 amino acids. The CDR3 DNA reads as TGTGCCAGCAGCTTTCCGTTGAACACTGAAGCTTTCTTT. This translates into CASSFPLNTEAFF.

This clone was detected a few times. V and J are TRBV4-3 and TRBJ1-1; D is unclear. The ends were cut back, 1 base at V and 3 bases at J, with 6 bases in the middle. This CDR3 is built from 13 residues. Germline values: CDR1 LGHNA, CDR2 YSLEER. Here the CDR3 reads CASSQVRDTEAFF. As DNA, the CDR3 is TGCGCCAGCAGCCAAGTGAGGGACACTGAAGCTTTCTTT.

The V call is TRBV6-1, the J call TRBJ1-3, with TRBD1 as a possible D gene (6 bases). The CDR3 sequence is 15 residues long. The germline CDR1 and CDR2 sequences are MNHNS and SASEGT. V lost 5 bases and J 4 bases, leaving 15 bases between the germline ends. The DNA for the CDR3 is TGTGCCAGCAGTTTGGCCCAGGGGCTCGGAAACACCATATATTTT. Its protein is CASSLAQGLGNTIYF.

V is TRBV11-3 and J is TRBJ2-3, with 9 positions matching TRBD2. There are 17 residues in the CDR3. The germline V gene has CDR1 SGHNT and CDR2 YENEEA. V dropped 1 base and J dropped 2; count of bases not matched to a gene: 7. CDR3 protein: CASSLGGLAGLTDTQYF. The DNA of the CDR3 is TGTGCCAGCAGCTTAGGTGGGCTAGCGGGACTCACAGATACGCAGTATTTT.

The chain links TRBV7-9 to TRBJ1-5, with D unclear. The CDR3 has 14 residues. Per the germline V gene, CDR1 is SEHNR and CDR2 is FQNEAQ (reference sequence). Trimming left V 6 bases short and J 0 bases short, with 9 bases between. In nucleotides, the CDR3 is TGTGCCAGCAGTCGTAGCAATAGCAATCAGCCCCAGCATTTT. Translation: CASSRSNSNQPQHF.

This clone was recorded once. J is TRBJ2-3 and V is TRBV19; a possible D gene is TRBD2 (7 bases). The CDR3 extends over 14 amino acids. Trimming removed 3 bases at V and 9 bases at J, with 16 bases between. Germline lookup yields CDR1 LNHDA and CDR2 SQIVND (reference sequence). This CDR3 reads CASSIGGAAGTQYF. CDR3 sequence (DNA): TGTGCCAGTAGTATTGGGGGGGCCGCCGGCACGCAGTATTTT.

The chain is built from TRBV30 and TRBJ1-1; the D is unclear. Trimming shortened V by 5 bases and J by 1 base, and 14 bases separated the two germline ends. Germline loops: CDR1 GTSNPN, CDR2 SVGIG (reference sequence). CDR3 length equals 14 residues. CDR3 DNA: TGTGCCTGGTCCTACGGAGGGTGGAACACTGAAGCTTTCTTT. As protein: CAWSYGGWNTEAFF.

This clone was seen a few times. The rearrangement joins TRBV10-1 to TRBJ2-7; a weak D match, TRBD1 (5 bases). V was shortened by 0 bases and J by 5 bases, with 29 bases between the two germline ends. The CDR3 extends over 20 amino acids. Germline V gives CDR1 WNHNN, CDR2 SYGVQD (reference sequence). Written as DNA, the CDR3 is TGCGCCAGCAGTGAGTCTGTCGCCCGCAGGGTGATTGTGGTACTCCACGAGCAGTACTTC. This sequence encodes CASSESVARRVIVVLHEQYF.

This clone was counted between two and nine times. The rearrangement uses TRBV28 and TRBJ2-5, with a tentative D call TRBD1 (5 bases). The J call is in doubt because the DNA end fits TRBJ2-7 better. Germline CDR1 and CDR2: MDHEN and SYDVKM. CDR3 length: 15 amino acids. The CDR3 coding sequence is TGTGCCAGCAGTTTAGCAGGGCCCCGCTCCTACGAGCAGTACTTC. It encodes CASSLAGPRSYEQYF.

The genes are TRBV6-1 and TRBJ2-3; possibly TRBD2 for D (5 bases). CDR1 is MNHNS, CDR2 SASEGT, per germline. The CDR3 runs 13 residues. V dropped 7 bases and J dropped 0 bases, with 8 bases sitting between them. Here the CDR3 reads CASKSGSTDTQYF. The DNA of the CDR3 is TGTGCCAGCAAGTCGGGGAGCACAGATACGCAGTATTTT.

V is TRBV4-1 and J is TRBJ1-2; 8 bases map to TRBD1. Trimming at V came to 0 bases and at J to 3 bases, leaving 9 bases not matched to a gene. The CDR3 is made up of 17 amino acids. The V gene's germline CDR1 is MGHRA and CDR2 YSYEKL. The CDR3 is CASSQDGGGTGHYGYTF. Here the CDR3 DNA reads TGCGCCAGCAGCCAAGATGGGGGGGGGACAGGCCACTATGGCTACACCTTC.

This chain links TRBV5-1 with TRBJ2-1, with a possible D match to TRBD1 (6 bases). This CDR3 contains 13 residues. CDR1 is SGHRS and CDR2 is YFSETQ in the germline V gene. V was clipped by 2 bases and J by 6 bases, with 9 bases between them. This CDR3 is CASSLLQGNEQFF. As DNA, the CDR3 is TGCGCCAGCAGCTTATTACAGGGCAATGAGCAGTTCTTC. Filled out from reference TRBV5-1 and TRBJ2-1, the complete variable domain reads KAGVTQTPRYLIKTRGQQVTLSCSPISGHRSVSWYQQTPGQGLQFLFEYFSETQRNKGNFPGRFSGRQFSNSRSEMNVSTLELGDSALYLCASSLLQGNEQFFGPGTRLTVL.

This chain links TRBV10-2 with TRBJ1-6; weak D call: TRBD1 (5 bases). V lost 3 bases and J 8 bases, leaving 8 bases between the germline ends. CDR1 is WSHSY and CDR2 is SAAADI in the germline V gene. This CDR3 has 13 amino acids. In DNA form, the CDR3 reads TGCGCCAGCAGTGACAGGGATGATTCACCCCTCCACTTT. As protein: CASSDRDDSPLHF.

The chain recombines TRBV27 with TRBJ1-2; TRBD1 matches 8 bases. This CDR3 comprises 16 residues. V lost 7 bases and J lost 0; bases outside the gene matches: 10. Germline V lookup: CDR1 MNHEY, CDR2 SMNVEV (reference sequence). CDR3 sequence: CASIFGQGPSNYGYTF. The CDR3 DNA is TGTGCCAGCATCTTCGGACAGGGACCCTCTAACTATGGCTACACCTTC.

This rearrangement joins TRBV18 to TRBJ1-3, with a tentative D call TRBD1 (6 bases). The CDR3 spans 16 residues. The germline CDR1 and CDR2 sequences are KGHSH and LQKENI. V was cut by 3 bases and J by 1 base, with 13 bases left in between. The CDR3 bases are TGTGCCAGCTCACCGAAGGGGGGGCCATCTGGAAACACCATATATTTT. Translated: CASSPKGGPSGNTIYF.

The chain recombines TRBV7-9 with TRBJ1-5; 9 bases align to TRBD1. CDR3 length: 14 amino acids. CDR1 and CDR2 (germline): SEHNR, FQNEAQ (reference sequence). After removal of 4 bases from V and 2 bases from J, the junction contained 0 bases not matched to a gene. CDR3 sequence reads: CASSWDRGNQPQHF. The CDR3, as DNA: TGTGCCAGCAGCTGGGACAGGGGCAATCAGCCCCAGCATTTT.

Remarks on this clone: One junction end disagrees with the germline gene, perhaps due to a read error. The chain couples TRBV4-3 to TRBJ2-7; 8 nucleotides match TRBD1. The germline CDR1 and CDR2 sequences are LGHNA and YSLEER. The CDR3 sequence is 14 residues long. CDR3: CSSSQEFRGLEQYF. DNA for the CDR3: TGCTCCAGCAGCCAAGAATTCAGGGGGCTCGAGCAGTACTTC.

The chain employs TRBV5-1 and TRBJ2-7; the D gene is possibly TRBD1 (6 bases). The germline V gene has CDR1 SGHRS and CDR2 YFSETQ. CDR3 length: 16 residues. V lost 2 bases and J lost 3, with 18 bases in between. The CDR3 loop is CASSLVTDSAFYEQYF. CDR3 in DNA: TGCGCCAGCAGCTTAGTCACGGACAGCGCCTTCTACGAGCAGTACTTC.

The chain couples TRBV19 to TRBJ1-2; D is unresolved. Germline V lookup: CDR1 LNHDA, CDR2 SQIVND (reference sequence). The germline V and J ends were trimmed by 6 bases and 4 bases, with 12 bases remaining between them. CDR3 length: 13 amino acids. In DNA, the CDR3 is TGTGCCAGTAGGCAGGAGGTAGCCTATGGCTACACCTTC. Its translation: CASRQEVAYGYTF.

This chain uses TRBV11-2 with TRBJ1-2; 9 bases are shared with TRBD1. The CDR3 runs 14 residues. Germline CDR1 SGHAT, CDR2 FQNNGV. The J segment lost 7 bases and the V segment lost 4 bases, leaving 7 bases of the junction unmatched. Here the CDR3 DNA reads TGTGCCAGCAGCTCCCGGGACAGGGTTGGTGGCTACACCTTC. Its translation is CASSSRDRVGGYTF.

The chain employs TRBV2 and TRBJ2-7; the D is unclear. V gave up 7 bases and J gave up 10 bases, with 20 bases separating them. The CDR3 has 13 residues. The germline gives CDR1 SNHLY, CDR2 FYNNEI. The CDR3 DNA sequence: TGTGCCAGCACAAACTCCGACCGCAGAGGACAGTACTTC. This gives the protein CASTNSDRRGQYF.

This clone was observed a few times. The rearrangement links TRBV30 to TRBJ2-3; 8 bases map to TRBD1. With 3 bases clipped from V and 6 bases from J, the junction kept 5 bases outside the gene matches. This CDR3 comprises 13 residues. Germline V gives CDR1 GTSNPN, CDR2 SVGIG (reference sequence). In DNA form, the CDR3 reads TGTGCCTGGAGACAGGGGGGCTTGGATACGCAGTATTTT. Protein product: CAWRQGGLDTQYF. Variable domain in full (rest from reference TRBV30 and TRBJ2-3): SQTIHQWPATLVQPVGSPLSLECTVEGTSNPNLYWYRQAAGRGLQLLFYSVGIGQISSEVPQNLSASRPQDRQFILSSKKLLLSDSGFYLCAWRQGGLDTQYFGPGTRLTVL.